Below are 32 T cell receptor beta chains sequenced from a single sample in a study of OX40 agonist ivuxolimab in advanced cancers. Repertoires were generated with immunoSEQ multiplex PCR, while TCRdb's copy carries only in-frame clones and drops some. Of 90,000 or so clones listed, 91% were seen once; the top ten hold almost 8.5%. This specimen consisted of CD4+ or CD8+ T cells sorted from blood, obtained in a trial of the OX40 agonist ivuxolimab. These receptors originate from an adult with an advanced solid tumor such as melanoma, head and neck, liver or kidney cancer.

The V call is TRBV4-1, the J call TRBJ2-3; tentative D call: TRBD2 (6 bases). Trimming removed 0 bases from V and 5 bases from J, with 9 bases in between. CDR1 is MGHRA and CDR2 is YSYEKL in the germline V gene. The CDR3 spans 14 residues. In nucleotides, the CDR3 is TGCGCCAGCAGCCAAGACGGGAGAGGAGATACGCAGTATTTT. Its protein is CASSQDGRGDTQYF.

The rearrangement uses TRBV27 and TRBJ2-3; 7 bases agree with TRBD2. V lost 5 bases, J lost 3 bases, and 14 bases stayed unmatched. Germline CDR1 reads MNHEY; CDR2 reads SMNVEV (reference sequence). The CDR3 is made up of 17 amino acids. This CDR3 reads CASSDGGAGEGTDTQYF. The CDR3 coding sequence is TGTGCCAGCAGTGACGGTGGGGCGGGAGAGGGAACAGATACGCAGTATTTT.

The CDR3 protein is CASSVGSGQHLNTEAFF. The CDR3 nucleotides are TGTGCCAGCAGCGTAGGATCGGGACAACACCTGAACACTGAAGCTTTCTTT. The gene calls are TRBV9 and TRBJ1-1, with D tentatively TRBD1 (6 bases). This CDR3 has 17 amino acids. V gave up 0 bases and J gave up 0 bases, with 15 bases separating them. Per germline, CDR1 SGDLS and CDR2 YYNGEE.

In regard to this clone: This same CDR3 is encoded by further DNA sequences in the sample. This chain joins TRBV13 and TRBJ2-3; D is unresolved. This CDR3 is built from 12 residues. Germline V gene data show CDR1 as PRHDT and CDR2 as FYEKMQ (reference sequence). Trimming shortened V by 0 bases and J by 6 bases, and 4 bases separated the two germline ends. The CDR3 nucleotides are TGTGCCAGCAGCTTAGGGTCGGATACGCAGTATTTT. This codes for CASSLGSDTQYF.

The chain joins TRBV28 to TRBJ2-3; D call uncertain. The CDR3 is made up of 14 amino acids. V was cut by 2 bases and J by 0 bases, with 6 bases left in between. Germline CDR1 and CDR2: MDHEN and SYDVKM. The CDR3, as DNA: TGTGCCAGCAGTTTAATCTCTAGCACAGATACGCAGTATTTT. Translated, it gives CASSLISSTDTQYF. The complete variable domain, with remaining parts taken from reference TRBV28 and TRBJ2-3, reads DVKVTQSSRYLVKRTGEKVFLECVQDMDHENMFWYRQDPGLGLRLIYFSYDVKMKEKGDIPEGYSVSREKKERFSLILESASTNQTSMYLCASSLISSTDTQYFGPGTRLTVL.

The chain combines TRBV10-3 with TRBJ2-1, with 13 bases identical to TRBD2. Germline loops: CDR1 ENHRY, CDR2 SYGVKD. The junction had 8 bases not matched to a gene; V was cut back by 8 bases and J by 4 bases. The CDR3 runs to 16 residues. For the CDR3, the DNA is TGTGCCATCCGGACTAGCGGGAGTCATCCGTACAATGAGCAGTTCTTC. It translates to CAIRTSGSHPYNEQFF.

The chain is built from TRBV11-2 and TRBJ1-6, with D unclear. This CDR3 has 13 amino acids. Trimming removed 1 base from V and 5 bases from J, with 3 bases in between. The germline V gene has CDR1 SGHAT and CDR2 FQNNGV. The CDR3 DNA follows: TGTGCCAGCAGCTTAGGGCATAATTCACCCCTCCACTTT. It yields the protein CASSLGHNSPLHF.

The J gene is TRBJ2-1, the V gene TRBV9; unclear D gene. Trimming stripped 0 bases from V and 5 bases from J, with 15 bases between. Germline CDR1 is SGDLS and CDR2 is YYNGEE. The CDR3 is 16 residues long. The CDR3 nucleotides are TGTGCCAGCAGCGTAGGCTGGTTAACCCAAAACAATGAGCAGTTCTTC. Translated, it gives CASSVGWLTQNNEQFF.

The chain uses TRBV7-2 and TRBJ2-1; possibly TRBD1 for D (5 bases). This CDR3 comprises 13 residues. V was pared by 4 bases and J by 12 bases, with 16 bases between. Germline V gene data show CDR1 as SGHTA and CDR2 as FQGNSA. CDR3 DNA sequence: TGTGCCAGCAGCTCCGTCGGTAGGCAGGGGCAGTTCTTC. Protein: CASSSVGRQGQFF.

The chain joins TRBV5-4 to TRBJ2-1; 8 positions agree with TRBD2. Germline CDR1 SGHNT, CDR2 YYREEE (reference sequence). CDR3 size: 15 residues. The junction had 1 base not matched to a gene; V was cut back by 2 bases and J by 0 bases. CDR3 sequence (DNA): TGTGCCAGCAGCTTAGCGGGAGCCTCCTACAATGAGCAGTTCTTC. Protein: CASSLAGASYNEQFF.

The rearrangement uses TRBV28 and TRBJ2-5; TRBD1 matches 7 bases. The CDR3 is 17 amino acids. Losses at the gene ends were 5 bases for V and 4 bases for J; bases not matched to a gene: 16. The germline V gene encodes CDR1 MDHEN and CDR2 SYDVKM. CDR3 sequence (DNA): TGTGCCAGCAGTGACCGAAGCCGGGACAGTCCGGTAGAGACCCAGTACTTC. This encodes CASSDRSRDSPVETQYF.

V usage is TRBV4-3 and J usage is TRBJ1-1, with no clear D. Germline lookup yields CDR1 LGHNA and CDR2 YSLEER. The CDR3 length is 15 residues. V gave up 4 bases and J gave up 1 base, with 13 bases separating them. This CDR3 reads CASSPYLGENTEAFF. CDR3 DNA: TGCGCCAGCAGCCCCTATCTGGGCGAGAACACTGAAGCTTTCTTT.

The V gene is TRBV25-1, the J gene TRBJ1-4; TRBD1 matches 8 bases. CDR3 length equals 15 residues. Germline values: CDR1 MGHDK, CDR2 SYGVNS. The junction had 5 bases not matched to a gene; V was cut back by 0 bases and J by 8 bases. CDR3 amino acids: CASSEYDRGEEKLFF. The DNA of the CDR3 is TGTGCCAGCAGTGAATATGACAGGGGAGAGGAAAAACTGTTTTTT.

The chain is built from TRBV12-5 and TRBJ2-7; D remains unclear. The CDR3 consists of 12 residues. Germline CDR1 and CDR2: LGHNT and FRNRAP. Trimming left V 2 bases short and J 3 bases short, with 5 bases between. The CDR3 reads CASGLNSYEQYV. CDR3 DNA sequence: TGTGCTAGTGGTTTGAACAGCTACGAGCAGTACGTC.

The chain employs TRBV7-9 and TRBJ1-5; D unresolved. Germline assignment: CDR1 SEHNR and CDR2 FQNEAQ (reference sequence). This CDR3 comprises 14 residues. Trimming took off 5 bases at V and 3 bases at J, with 11 bases between the two ends. The CDR3 nucleotides are TGTGCCAGCAGCAACACGGTGATCAATCAGCCCCAGCATTTT. Protein: CASSNTVINQPQHF.

The chain couples TRBV5-4 to TRBJ1-6, with D possibly matching TRBD1 (6 bases). V was clipped by 0 bases and J by 7 bases, with 11 bases between them. CDR1 is SGHNT, CDR2 YYREEE, per germline (reference sequence). CDR3 length: 15 amino acids. The CDR3 bases are TGTGCCAGCAGCTTGGACAGGGCCCCAAATTCACCCCTCCACTTT. This sequence encodes CASSLDRAPNSPLHF.

V usage is TRBV7-9 and J usage is TRBJ1-6; D gene uncertain. This CDR3 is built from 16 residues. V was shortened by 5 bases and J by 4 bases, with 15 bases between the two germline ends. CDR1 is SEHNR and CDR2 is FQNEAQ in the germline V gene (reference sequence). In nucleotides, the CDR3 is TGTGCCAGCAGCCACAGTAACCCCCTATATAATTCACCCCTCCACTTT. Protein: CASSHSNPLYNSPLHF.

This chain links TRBV13 with TRBJ1-1, with 7 nucleotides matching TRBD1. Germline V CDR1 and CDR2: PRHDT, FYEKMQ (reference sequence). The CDR3 covers 15 residues. The V and J ends lost 0 bases and 5 bases, in that order; junction bases with no gene match: 6. This CDR3 is CASSLGAGGITEAFF. The CDR3 DNA is TGTGCCAGCAGCTTAGGGGCAGGGGGAATTACTGAAGCTTTCTTT.

The V gene is TRBV28, the J gene TRBJ2-7, with TRBD2 as a possible D gene (5 bases). Germline V gene sequence: CDR1 MDHEN, CDR2 SYDVKM. V dropped 10 bases and J dropped 3 bases, with 22 bases sitting between them. The CDR3 is 15 amino acids. The CDR3 here is CATNGLINLFYEQYF. The DNA of the CDR3 is TGTGCCACGAACGGACTTATTAATCTTTTCTACGAGCAGTACTTC.

This clone has just one count. The chain employs TRBV30 and TRBJ2-7, with TRBD2 identical over 13 bases. The CDR3 has 16 amino acids. Germline loops: CDR1 GTSNPN, CDR2 SVGIG (reference sequence). With V trimmed by 0 bases and J by 2 bases, 4 bases remained unmatched. This chain's CDR3 is CAWSVSGLAGAYEQYF. The CDR3 bases are TGTGCCTGGAGTGTATCCGGACTAGCGGGGGCCTACGAGCAGTACTTC.

This chain connects TRBV29-1 to TRBJ2-6; weak D call: TRBD2 (5 bases). CDR1 SQVTM and CDR2 ANQGSEA come from the germline V gene. This CDR3 is 16 amino acids long. V gave up 1 base and J gave up 2 bases, with 12 bases separating them. CDR3 coding DNA: TGCAGCGTTGAAGCGCTCGCGGGTGCTGGGGCCAACGTCCTGACTTTC. Amino acid sequence: CSVEALAGAGANVLTF.

V usage is TRBV30 and J usage is TRBJ2-7; no clear D gene. CDR3 length: 11 residues. From germline, CDR1 is GTSNPN and CDR2 SVGIG (reference sequence). The CDR3 DNA is TGTGCGGCGGAGACCTCCTACGAGCAGTACGTC. It specifies CAAETSYEQYV.

DNA of the CDR3: TGTGCCAGCAGTTACTCTGACGCGCGGTCCAATCAGCCCCAGCATTTT. It specifies CASSYSDARSNQPQHF. The chain employs TRBV6-6 and TRBJ1-5; D is uncertain. V lost 0 bases and J 3 bases, leaving 12 bases between the germline ends. Germline V gives CDR1 MNHNY, CDR2 SVGAGI (reference sequence). The CDR3 spans 16 residues.

On this clone itself: Relative to the germline gene, one junction end is altered; a read error may explain this. This sequence joins TRBV7-7 and TRBJ2-1; 7 bases are shared with TRBD2. Germline-derived CDR1 and CDR2 are SSHAT and FNYEAQ (reference sequence). There are 16 residues in the CDR3. The CDR3 spells CASSLAWTSVWNEQFF. In DNA form, the CDR3 reads TGTGCTAGCAGCTTAGCCTGGACTAGTGTTTGGAATGAGCAGTTCTTC.

In DNA, the CDR3 is TGTGCCAGCAGTGATAGTATGCGGAATGAGCAGTTCTTC. Protein product: CASSDSMRNEQFF. The chain has TRBV2 and TRBJ2-1; D unresolved. Looked up from germline, CDR1 is SNHLY and CDR2 is FYNNEI. The CDR3 is 13 amino acids. Trimming cost V 3 bases and J 7 bases, with 10 bases left between them.

This rearrangement joins TRBV6-1 to TRBJ1-2; the D is unclear. V was clipped by 6 bases and J by 5 bases, with 7 bases between them. The germline CDR1 and CDR2 sequences are MNHNS and SASEGT. The CDR3 runs to 11 residues. The CDR3 is CASSPGYGYTF. The CDR3 nucleotides are TGTGCCAGCAGCCCGGGGTATGGCTACACCTTC.

The gene calls are TRBV30 and TRBJ1-1; D is unresolved. This CDR3 region has 11 residues. Germline CDR1 and CDR2: GTSNPN and SVGIG (reference sequence). The V and J ends lost 4 bases and 1 base respectively, with 4 bases between them. CDR3 protein: CAWKENTEAFF. CDR3 nucleotides: TGTGCCTGGAAAGAGAACACTGAAGCTTTCTTT. The full variable domain, with the rest looked up from reference TRBV30 and TRBJ1-1, is SQTIHQWPATLVQPVGSPLSLECTVEGTSNPNLYWYRQAAGRGLQLLFYSVGIGQISSEVPQNLSASRPQDRQFILSSKKLLLSDSGFYLCAWKENTEAFFGQGTRLTVV.

The rearrangement joins TRBV19 to TRBJ1-5, with TRBD1 as a possible D gene (5 bases). Germline V lookup: CDR1 LNHDA, CDR2 SQIVND (reference sequence). CDR3 size: 13 residues. V was cut by 7 bases and J by 5 bases, with 12 bases left in between. CDR3 nucleotides: TGTGCCAGTATTGGGGGGGGTGATCAGCCCCAGCATTTT. This encodes CASIGGGDQPQHF.

This chain joins TRBV19 and TRBJ2-7; D unresolved. With 7 bases removed from V and 6 bases from J, the gap between germline ends came to 4 bases. The CDR3 extends over 9 amino acids. Looked up from germline, CDR1 is LNHDA and CDR2 is SQIVND (reference sequence). The CDR3 spells CASTAEQYV. The DNA for the CDR3 is TGTGCCAGTACAGCCGAGCAGTACGTC.

There are a few counts of this clone. The chain is built from TRBV6-6 and TRBJ1-5; no firm D call. The CDR3 loop spans 15 amino acids. The germline V gene has CDR1 MNHNY and CDR2 SVGAGI (reference sequence). V dropped 0 bases and J dropped 4 bases, with 10 bases sitting between them. The CDR3 bases are TGTGCCAGCAGTTACTCGGAGGCGGGGAATCAGCCCCAGCATTTT. It codes for CASSYSEAGNQPQHF.

The rearrangement links TRBV4-3 to TRBJ2-7; possibly TRBD1 for D (5 bases). The germline CDR1 and CDR2 sequences are LGHNA and YSLEER. V was shortened by 4 bases and J by 3 bases, with 19 bases between the two germline ends. The CDR3 has 16 amino acids. This CDR3 reads CASSLYRRGSDYEQYF. The CDR3 DNA reads TGCGCCAGCAGCCTCTACCGAAGGGGCTCGGACTACGAGCAGTACTTC.

The sample holds a few counts of this clone. J is TRBJ2-7 and V is TRBV10-1, with a possible D match to TRBD2 (5 bases). Germline V gene sequence: CDR1 WNHNN, CDR2 SYGVQD (reference sequence). V dropped 3 bases and J dropped 2 bases, with 5 bases sitting between them. The CDR3 contains 12 residues. The CDR3 DNA reads TGCGCCAGCAGTGAAGCGGCCTACGAGCAGTACGTC. This translates into CASSEAAYEQYV.